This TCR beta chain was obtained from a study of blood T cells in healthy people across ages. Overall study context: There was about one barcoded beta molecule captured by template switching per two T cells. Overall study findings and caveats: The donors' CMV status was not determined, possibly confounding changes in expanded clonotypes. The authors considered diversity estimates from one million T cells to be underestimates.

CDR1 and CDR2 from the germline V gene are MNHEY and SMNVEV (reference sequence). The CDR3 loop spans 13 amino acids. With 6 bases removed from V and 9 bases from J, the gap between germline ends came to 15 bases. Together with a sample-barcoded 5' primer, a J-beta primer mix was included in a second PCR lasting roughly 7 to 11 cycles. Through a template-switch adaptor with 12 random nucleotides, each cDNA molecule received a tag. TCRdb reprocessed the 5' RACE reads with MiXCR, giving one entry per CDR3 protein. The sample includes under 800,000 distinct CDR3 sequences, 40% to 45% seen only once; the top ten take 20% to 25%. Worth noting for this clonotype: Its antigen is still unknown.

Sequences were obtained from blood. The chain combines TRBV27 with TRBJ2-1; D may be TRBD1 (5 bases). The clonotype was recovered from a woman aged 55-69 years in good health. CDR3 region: CASRVNRFGEQFF. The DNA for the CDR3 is TGTGCCAGCAGGGTAAACAGGTTCGGTGAGCAGTTCTTC.